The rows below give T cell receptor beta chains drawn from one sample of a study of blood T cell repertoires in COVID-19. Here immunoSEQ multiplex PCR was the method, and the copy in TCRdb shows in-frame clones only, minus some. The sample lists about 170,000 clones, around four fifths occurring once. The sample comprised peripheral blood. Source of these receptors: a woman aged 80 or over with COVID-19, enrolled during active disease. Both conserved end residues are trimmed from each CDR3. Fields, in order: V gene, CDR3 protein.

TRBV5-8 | ASSHRGQGNNEKLF
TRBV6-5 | ASSSDTQETQY
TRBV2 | ASGRGGGQPQH
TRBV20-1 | SARLRGGYT
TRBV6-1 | ASSVAPQGPGGGYT
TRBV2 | ASSRGGGTDTQY
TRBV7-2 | ASSFGGGITGELF
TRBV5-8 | ASSLALRVSMNTEAF
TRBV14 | ASSRIPSVETQY
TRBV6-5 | ATEQGDNSPLH
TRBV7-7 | ASSLVVGAGETQY
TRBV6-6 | ASGGGQNYGYT
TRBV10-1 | ASSESVGLGETQY
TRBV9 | ASGPRGEQY
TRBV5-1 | ASSLDSGSDTQY
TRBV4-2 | ASSTSNSAQY
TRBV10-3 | AISTSTGPYGYT
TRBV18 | ASSGQANTEAF
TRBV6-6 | ASSPRAGGWNEQF
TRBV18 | ASSPRQGNTEAF
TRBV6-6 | ASSDAGGVKTEAF
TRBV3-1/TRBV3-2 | ASSQGGNQPQH
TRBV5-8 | ASSLGQPNQPQH
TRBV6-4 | ASSDAPRLVPSGMPQH
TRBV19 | ASSKRSMNTEAF
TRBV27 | ASSLAGAYNEQF
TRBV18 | ASSPGDTYEQY
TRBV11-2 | ASSLGLAEYNEQF
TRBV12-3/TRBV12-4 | ASSFEANQPQH
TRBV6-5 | ASAPRGVYGYT
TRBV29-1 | SVVGRQGHTGGYT
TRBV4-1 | ASSQSTSGGWETQY
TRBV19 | ASSRDRTSYGYT
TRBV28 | ASQGHYGYT
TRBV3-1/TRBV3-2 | ASSQGRDGELF
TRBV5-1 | ASSSEGSRLSGNTIY
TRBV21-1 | ASSKALYRRVYGYT
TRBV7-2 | ASSQLAGRAMGDTQY
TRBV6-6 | ASIEGRDQPQH
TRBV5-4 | ASSPRGSYNEQF
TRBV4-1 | ASSQVPGQGAYNEQF
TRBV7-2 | ASSLFRTNLDGYT
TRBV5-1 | ASSPRATNEKLF
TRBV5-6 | ASSSGLAGFNEQF
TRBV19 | ASSTTGGYSPLH
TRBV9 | ASSRTGANTEAF
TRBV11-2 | ASSLSTGETQY
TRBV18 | ASSPLTSGSRTDTQY
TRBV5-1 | ASSLGRGSNEQY
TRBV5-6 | ASSFGGGGYT